These T cell receptor beta chains were read from a single sample in a study of T cells after yellow fever vaccination. In TCRdb, the 5' RACE reads were re-called with MiXCR into one record per CDR3 protein. This table holds hundreds of thousands of distinct CDR3 sequences, roughly 6.1% found once. Sample: PBMCs, taken 5 days after the yellow fever booster vaccination. All receptors derive from a man aged 30 to 39 who received the YFV17D yellow fever vaccine. The CDR3 runs from the conserved cysteine through the conserved F or W. The D gene is left open where the match is weak. Clone size is stated in some rows and not others, as once, few, many or a class when expanded.

>TRBD1|TRBV6-1|many|TRBJ2-3
TGTGCCAGCAGCCTCAACAGGGGCCTGAGGGGAGATACGCAGTATTTT
CASSLNRGLRGDTQYF
>TRBD2|TRBV9|few|TRBJ2-1
TGTGCCAGCTCCTTAACCGGGACTAGGGGATCCTACAATGAGCAGTTCTTC
CASSLTGTRGSYNEQFF
>TRBD1|TRBV10-2|many|TRBJ1-3
TGCGCCAGCAGTGAGCCGACAGGGCGTGGAAACACCATATATTTT
CASSEPTGRGNTIYF
>TRBD2|TRBV15|many|TRBJ2-3
TGTGCCACCAGCAGGACTAGCGGGAGGCCAGATACGCAGTATTTT
CATSRTSGRPDTQYF
>NA|TRBV12-5|NA|TRBJ2-1
TGTGCTAGTGGTGGGGGCTACCCGGGTAATGAGCAGTTCTTC
CASGGGYPGNEQFF
>NA|TRBV20-1|few|TRBJ2-3
TGCAGTGCTAGCTTATCAGATACGCAGTATTTT
CSASLSDTQYF
>NA|TRBV5-1|many|TRBJ2-5
TGCGCCAGCAGAACGTCGGGACCCCGAGAGACCCAGTACTTC
CASRTSGPRETQYF
>NA|TRBV6-2/TRBV6-3|NA|TRBJ2-7
TGTGCCAGCAGTTACCCGCCGGAACCCAAAGACGAGCAGTACTTC
CASSYPPEPKDEQYF
>NA|TRBV5-5|NA|TRBJ1-1
TGTGCCAGCAGCTTGGCAGCGGGGGTGAACACTGAAGCTTTCTTT
CASSLAAGVNTEAFF
>NA|TRBV6-5|NA|TRBJ2-7
TGTGCCAGCAGTTACTTGGGTCGGGAGCAGTACTTC
CASSYLGREQYF
>NA|TRBV9|many|TRBJ2-2
TGTGCCAGCACCCAAGGGGGGCTTAACACCGGGGAGCTGTTTTTT
CASTQGGLNTGELFF
>TRBD2|TRBV20-1|many|TRBJ2-7
TGCAGTGCTAGAGATCGTCGTCTAGCGGGTAACACCTACGAGCAGTACTTC
CSARDRRLAGNTYEQYF
>NA|TRBV5-1|many|TRBJ2-7
TGCGCCAGCAGCTTTGAAGCAGTTTCCTTCTACGAGCAGTACTTC
CASSFEAVSFYEQYF
>NA|TRBV5-4|few|TRBJ2-5
TGTGCCAGCAGCTTTCCAGGGGAAGAGACCCAGTACTTC
CASSFPGEETQYF
>TRBD2|TRBV20-1|NA|TRBJ2-7
TGCAGTGCCCCGGGACTAGCGGGAGAGGGGCAGTACTTC
CSAPGLAGEGQYF
>NA|TRBV5-1|NA|TRBJ2-3
TGCGCCAGCAGCTTGGTGGGGGGAGTGGATACGCAGTATTTT
CASSLVGGVDTQYF
>TRBD2|TRBV20-1|few|TRBJ2-2
TGCAGTGCCCCAAGGGCGGGAGGGATTACCGGGGAGCTGTTTTTT
CSAPRAGGITGELFF
>TRBD2|TRBV20-1|NA|TRBJ2-5
TGCAGTGCTAGAGATCTGAGGCTAGCGGGACGAGAGACCCAGTACTTC
CSARDLRLAGRETQYF
>NA|TRBV20-1|many|TRBJ1-5
TGCAGTGTTCGACCGGGCCAGCCTGATCAGCCCCAGCATTTT
CSVRPGQPDQPQHF
>TRBD2|TRBV20-1|many|TRBJ2-5
TGCAGTGCGTCACTAGCGGGAGGTGGAGAGACCCAGTACTTC
CSASLAGGGETQYF
>TRBD1|TRBV5-4|few|TRBJ2-1
TGTGCCAGCAGCTTATTGGGACAGAGCTCCTACAATGAGCAGTTCTTC
CASSLLGQSSYNEQFF
>NA|TRBV15|few|TRBJ2-2
TGTGCCACCAGCCCACTTCCCACCAACACCGGGGAGCTGTTTTTT
CATSPLPTNTGELFF
>TRBD2|TRBV3-1|NA|TRBJ2-1
TGTGCCAGCAGCCAAGATTCAGCGGGGGGCAATGAGCAGTTCTTC
CASSQDSAGGNEQFF
>NA|TRBV29-1|NA|TRBJ2-2
TGCAGCGTTGGCCGACCCACCGGGGAGCTGTTTTTT
CSVGRPTGELFF
>NA|TRBV7-2|many|TRBJ2-3
TGTGCCAGCAGCTTACGGAATACGCAGTATTTT
CASSLRNTQYF
>NA|TRBV28|few|TRBJ1-5
TGTGCCGCCAAGGGTGGCAATCAGCCCCAGCATTTT
CAAKGGNQPQHF
>NA|TRBV7-2|NA|TRBJ2-1
TGTGCCAGCAGCTTAGATGGGGACCATGAGCAGTTCTTC
CASSLDGDHEQFF
>TRBD1|TRBV30|NA|TRBJ1-2
TGTGCCCCGCGGAGGGGGCGTTGGAATGGCTACACCTTC
CAPRRGRWNGYTF
>NA|TRBV10-3|NA|TRBJ2-5
TGTGCCATCGGGCAGGGCCAAGAGACCCAGTACTTC
CAIGQGQETQYF
>NA|TRBV6-5|NA|TRBJ2-6
TGTGCCAGCAGTTACGGGGGGACGCTTCTGGCCGGGGCCAACGTCCTGACTTTC
CASSYGGTLLAGANVLTF
>NA|TRBV5-5|few|TRBJ2-7
TGTGCCACGGGGTCCGGGAGTATGTCCTACGAGCAGTACTTC
CATGSGSMSYEQYF
>NA|TRBV18|NA|TRBJ2-5
TGTGCCAGCTCACCTACCGGGACGCAGGCGGAGACCCAGTACTTC
CASSPTGTQAETQYF
>NA|TRBV4-3|many|TRBJ2-4
TGCGCCAGCAGCCAAGGCTCCGGGATGGGGGACATTCAGTACTTC
CASSQGSGMGDIQYF
>NA|TRBV25-1|NA|TRBJ1-6
TGTGCCAGCAGTCCACCGGGGGGCGTTTCACCCCTCCACTTT
CASSPPGGVSPLHF
>NA|TRBV7-9|many|TRBJ1-6
TGTGCCAGCAGCCGGGACGTGGTAAATTCACCCCTCCACTTT
CASSRDVVNSPLHF
>NA|TRBV18|few|TRBJ2-1
TGTGCCAGCTCACCCTCTAGGAACAAAAAGCAGTTCTTC
CASSPSRNKKQFF
>TRBD2|TRBV20-1|NA|TRBJ2-5
TGCTGTGCTAGGGGGACTAGCGGGAGTTTCCAAGAGACCCAGTACTTC
CCARGTSGSFQETQYF
>NA|TRBV18|NA|TRBJ1-5
TGTGCCAGCTCACGGCATGGGGTTGGTCAGCCCCAGCATTTT
CASSRHGVGQPQHF
>TRBD2|TRBV6-5|many|TRBJ2-3
TGTGCCAGCAGTAGCGGGAGGGCCACAGATACGCAGTATTTT
CASSSGRATDTQYF
>NA|TRBV5-1|NA|TRBJ2-1
TGCGCCAGCAGCGGTCAGGGGGGCTCCTACAATGAGCAGTTCTTC
CASSGQGGSYNEQFF
>NA|TRBV20-1|few|TRBJ2-3
TGCAGTGCTAGAAGCCCGTGGGGGAGCCTATTAGATACGCAGTATTTT
CSARSPWGSLLDTQYF
>NA|TRBV30|NA|TRBJ2-2
TGTGCCTGGAGTGTACTTACGAACACCGGGGAGCTGTTTTTT
CAWSVLTNTGELFF
>NA|TRBV28|many|TRBJ2-7
TGTGCCAGCAGTCCTACCCCACTAGGGGTCCAGTACTTC
CASSPTPLGVQYF
>TRBD2|TRBV4-3|NA|TRBJ2-3
TGCGCCAGCAGCCAAGATCCCCCGGGACTAGCGGGAAAAGATACGCAGTATTTT
CASSQDPPGLAGKDTQYF